One sample yielded the 29 T cell receptor beta chains listed below, sequenced in a study of radiotherapy plus CTLA-4 blockade in lung cancer. Profiling relied on immunoSEQ multiplex PCR, and the TCRdb table lists in-frame clones only, not all of them. The sample carries more than 100,000 clones, about 90% recorded once. The source was peripheral blood, collected from a patient treated with radiotherapy plus ipilimumab. The receptor source for this set is a human donor with non-small cell lung cancer that progressed on radiotherapy plus ipilimumab.

The chain couples TRBV5-1 to TRBJ1-2; D is unclear. The germline CDR1 and CDR2 sequences are SGHRS and YFSETQ. V dropped 0 bases and J dropped 8 bases, with 14 bases sitting between them. The CDR3 has 14 amino acids. CDR3 bases: TGCGCCAGCAGCTTGGGGTTGTTAGATGAGGGCTACACCTTC. Translating it yields CASSLGLLDEGYTF.

The chain uses TRBV2 and TRBJ1-6; 10 bases align to TRBD1. The ends lost 6 bases at V and 7 bases at J; junction bases unmatched: 6. The CDR3 extends over 15 amino acids. Germline V gene sequence: CDR1 SNHLY, CDR2 FYNNEI. CDR3 amino acids: CASSRQGAGNSPLHF. CDR3 nucleotides: TGTGCCAGCAGCCGACAGGGGGCTGGAAATTCACCCCTCCACTTT.

This chain joins TRBV5-1 and TRBJ1-4, with D possibly TRBD1 on 6 matching bases. Trimming shortened V by 1 base and J by 1 base, and 8 bases separated the two germline ends. The length of the CDR3 is 15 residues. The germline gives CDR1 SGHRS, CDR2 YFSETQ. CDR3: CASSLQGITNEKLFF. In DNA form, the CDR3 reads TGCGCCAGCAGCTTGCAGGGGATAACTAATGAAAAACTGTTTTTT.

The V call is TRBV14, the J call TRBJ2-7; D not resolved. Per the germline V gene, CDR1 is SGHDN and CDR2 is FVKESK. V was cut by 6 bases and J by 2 bases, with 14 bases left in between. This CDR3 spans 14 amino acids. CDR3 residues: CASRRKFIAYEQYF. Here the CDR3 DNA reads TGTGCCAGCAGGAGAAAATTTATCGCCTACGAGCAGTACTTC.

The rearrangement links TRBV7-6 to TRBJ2-2; 15 bases map to TRBD2. The trim removed 5 bases at V and 4 bases at J, leaving 8 bases unmatched. The germline CDR1 and CDR2 sequences are SGHVS and FNYEAQ. The CDR3 runs to 18 residues. CDR3 coding DNA: TGTGCCAGCAGCAAAGGACTAGCGGGAGGGCTGGGCACCGGGGAGCTGTTTTTT. The encoded protein is CASSKGLAGGLGTGELFF.

The rearrangement uses TRBV7-3 and TRBJ1-1; no clear D. V was pared by 5 bases and J by 8 bases, with 15 bases between. There are 13 residues in the CDR3. CDR1 and CDR2 (germline): SGHTA, FQGTGA. The CDR3 is CASSRASLEEAFF. The CDR3, as DNA: TGTGCCAGCAGCCGGGCTTCGTTGGAGGAAGCTTTCTTT.

Here the CDR3 DNA reads TGTGCCACCAGCAGAGATCCCGGGAGTGGTGTCGGGGAGCTGTTTTTT. Translation gives CATSRDPGSGVGELFF. The chain joins TRBV15 to TRBJ2-2; tentative D call: TRBD2 (6 bases). Trimming stripped 0 bases from V and 7 bases from J, with 15 bases between. Germline CDR1 LNHNV, CDR2 YYDKDF (reference sequence). The CDR3 is 16 amino acids.

This clone appeared a few times. The chain employs TRBV19 and TRBJ2-1, with TRBD1 matching over 8 bases. The junction had 5 bases not matched to a gene; V was cut back by 0 bases and J by 7 bases. The CDR3 has 15 residues. The germline V gene has CDR1 LNHDA and CDR2 SQIVND (reference sequence). The CDR3, as DNA: TGTGCCAGTAGTATAGATGGGACAGGACTTAATGAGCAGTTCTTC. Translating gives CASSIDGTGLNEQFF.

The chain employs TRBV7-8 and TRBJ1-5; 8 bases fit TRBD1. The J segment lost 5 bases and the V segment lost 6 bases, leaving 6 bases of the junction unmatched. The CDR3 covers 14 residues. From germline, CDR1 is SGHVS and CDR2 FQNEAQ. The CDR3 region is CASSYTGGHQPQHF. The CDR3 nucleotides read TGTGCCAGCAGTTATACAGGGGGACATCAGCCCCAGCATTTT.

The chain links TRBV18 to TRBJ2-1; 9 bases agree with TRBD2. CDR1 is KGHSH, CDR2 LQKENI, per germline. V lost 10 bases, J lost 4 bases, and 11 bases stayed unmatched. The CDR3 consists of 15 residues. The DNA for the CDR3 is TGTGCCACCGTAATCGCGGGAGGGGTTTACAATGAGCAGTTCTTC. This translates into CATVIAGGVYNEQFF.

The chain is built from TRBV4-1 and TRBJ1-1, with TRBD1 as a possible D gene (6 bases). CDR3 length: 14 residues. Germline V lookup: CDR1 MGHRA, CDR2 YSYEKL. Trimming removed 0 bases at V and 5 bases at J, with 10 bases between. This chain's CDR3 is CASSQEQGRTEAFF. CDR3 DNA sequence: TGCGCCAGCAGCCAAGAACAGGGCCGGACTGAAGCTTTCTTT.

The chain joins TRBV5-6 to TRBJ1-1, with D tentatively TRBD1 (6 bases). The V end was cut by 3 bases, the J end by 6 bases, with 21 bases between. Germline CDR1 is SGHDT and CDR2 is YYEEEE. This CDR3 is built from 16 residues. The CDR3 nucleotides read TGTGCCAGCAGCTCACCCGACAGGCGGGGACGAGCTGAAGCTTTCTTT. Protein sequence: CASSSPDRRGRAEAFF.

The chain has TRBV9 and TRBJ2-2; 8 nucleotides align to TRBD1. V shed 3 bases and J 1 base; nucleotides not matched to a gene: 5. The germline V gene encodes CDR1 SGDLS and CDR2 YYNGEE. This CDR3 is 16 amino acids long. The CDR3 DNA follows: TGTGCCAGCAGCGCCAGGACAGGGCTGAACACCGGGGAGCTGTTTTTT. It specifies CASSARTGLNTGELFF.

The chain couples TRBV14 to TRBJ2-2; 9 bases are shared with TRBD2. With 4 bases clipped from V and 5 bases from J, the junction kept 5 bases outside the gene matches. CDR1 and CDR2 (germline): SGHDN, FVKESK. This CDR3 has 15 residues. CDR3 nucleotide sequence: TGTGCCAGCAGCCCTGGACTAGCGCGGACCGGGGAGCTGTTTTTT. This codes for CASSPGLARTGELFF.

The chain employs TRBV5-1 and TRBJ2-2; D is possibly TRBD1 (5 bases). Trimming stripped 3 bases from V and 6 bases from J, with 12 bases between. The germline CDR1 and CDR2 sequences are SGHRS and YFSETQ. This CDR3 is built from 14 residues. CDR3: CASSYDRTPGELFF. The CDR3 DNA is TGCGCCAGCAGCTACGACAGAACCCCCGGGGAGCTGTTTTTT.

The chain recombines TRBV29-1 with TRBJ2-1; 10 positions match TRBD2. The CDR3 spans 14 residues. Trimming took 4 bases from V and 6 from J; bases not matched to a gene: 6. Germline CDR1 SQVTM, CDR2 ANQGSEA. The chain's CDR3 is CSVGTSGIFNEQFF. CDR3 coding DNA: TGCAGCGTTGGAACTAGCGGGATTTTCAATGAGCAGTTCTTC.

This clone was observed a single time. The chain employs TRBV5-1 and TRBJ2-3; no clear D. CDR3 length: 11 residues. Germline-derived CDR1 and CDR2 are SGHRS and YFSETQ. V dropped 8 bases and J dropped 0 bases, with 4 bases sitting between them. The CDR3 DNA reads as TGCGCCAGGAATAGCACAGATACGCAGTATTTT. Its protein is CARNSTDTQYF.

This clone appeared a few times. V gene TRBV7-9 combines with J gene TRBJ2-7; D gene uncertain. Germline-derived CDR1 and CDR2 are SEHNR and FQNEAQ (reference sequence). The germline V and J ends were trimmed by 5 bases and 2 bases, with 7 bases remaining between them. CDR3 length: 12 amino acids. Here the CDR3 reads CASSPDTYEQYF. The CDR3 nucleotides read TGTGCCAGCAGCCCGGATACCTACGAGCAGTACTTC.

Worth noting for this clone: The junction shows a germline mismatch at one end, possibly a read error. The same CDR3 arises from other DNA sequences in this sample as well. The chain combines TRBV5-4 with TRBJ1-1; D unresolved. CDR1 SGHNT and CDR2 YYREEE come from the germline V gene (reference sequence). The CDR3 runs to 13 residues. CDR3 residues: CASSTEWDTEAFF. The DNA for the CDR3 is TGCGCCAGCAGCACGGAGTGGGACACTGAAGCTTTCTTT.

The V gene is TRBV7-8, the J gene TRBJ2-2, with 11 bases lining up with TRBD2. The CDR3 runs 15 residues. Germline V lookup: CDR1 SGHVS, CDR2 FQNEAQ. V trimming: 5 bases; J trimming: 8 bases; junction bases outside the gene matches: 7. The DNA for the CDR3 is TGTGCCAGCAGCCGTCCGGGACTAGCGGAAGGGGAGCTGTTTTTT. Protein product: CASSRPGLAEGELFF.

The gene calls are TRBV4-1 and TRBJ1-2; 7 bases match TRBD1. The germline gives CDR1 MGHRA, CDR2 YSYEKL. V trimming: 4 bases; J trimming: 0 bases; junction bases outside the gene matches: 5. The CDR3 loop spans 15 amino acids. CDR3 in DNA: TGCGCCAGCAGCCCAGTGGACAGGACTAACTATGGCTACACCTTC. Protein product: CASSPVDRTNYGYTF.

V and J are TRBV5-1 and TRBJ1-2; D remains ambiguous. V gave up 4 bases and J gave up 3 bases, with 13 bases separating them. Germline CDR1 is SGHRS and CDR2 is YFSETQ. The CDR3 runs to 14 residues. For the CDR3, the DNA is TGCGCCAGCAGCCCAAGAGGGAGCGACTATGGCTACACCTTC. Protein: CASSPRGSDYGYTF.

The V and J genes are TRBV4-2 and TRBJ2-2; D ambiguous. The V end was cut by 0 bases, the J end by 4 bases, with 3 bases between. The CDR3 has 13 amino acids. Germline V lookup: CDR1 LGHNA, CDR2 YNFKEQ. Here the CDR3 DNA reads TGTGCCAGCAGCCAAGACAGCACCGGGGAGCTGTTTTTT. The encoded protein is CASSQDSTGELFF.

The V call is TRBV18, the J call TRBJ1-2; TRBD1 matches at 9 bases. J gave up 4 bases and V 3 bases, and 12 bases lay outside the gene matches. This CDR3 is built from 17 residues. In germline, CDR1 is KGHSH, CDR2 LQKENI. Here the CDR3 reads CASSPIIEDRGTYGYTF. Written as DNA, the CDR3 is TGTGCCAGCTCACCGATAATAGAGGACAGGGGAACCTATGGCTACACCTTC.

The chain couples TRBV7-6 to TRBJ2-7, with 11 bases identical to TRBD2. This CDR3 spans 15 amino acids. With 5 bases clipped from V and 5 bases from J, the junction kept 8 bases outside the gene matches. The germline V gene has CDR1 SGHVS and CDR2 FNYEAQ. In nucleotides, the CDR3 is TGTGCCAGCAGCCCGTTAGCGGGAGGGCCCGACGAGCAGTACTTC. Translation gives CASSPLAGGPDEQYF.

The CDR3 region has the DNA TGCGCCAGCAGCTCGGGACTAGCGGGAGACGAGCAGTACTTC. Its protein product is CASSSGLAGDEQYF. The rearrangement links TRBV5-1 to TRBJ2-7; TRBD2 agrees at 14 bases. Germline CDR1 SGHRS, CDR2 YFSETQ. Trimming cost V 3 bases and J 5 bases; bases outside gene matches: 1. This CDR3 comprises 14 residues.

Only one count was recorded for this clone. The rearrangement links TRBV5-1 to TRBJ1-1; D unresolved. V was pared by 6 bases and J by 0 bases, with 15 bases between. The CDR3 is 15 residues long. Germline CDR1 SGHRS, CDR2 YFSETQ. The CDR3 sequence: CASTDERAMNTEAFF. DNA for the CDR3: TGCGCCAGCACAGATGAGAGGGCGATGAACACTGAAGCTTTCTTT.

The chain recombines TRBV4-2 with TRBJ1-3; possibly TRBD1 for D (5 bases). Germline CDR1 LGHNA, CDR2 YNFKEQ. This CDR3 contains 16 residues. V lost 0 bases, J lost 4 bases, and 13 bases lay in between. The CDR3 DNA follows: TGTGCCAGCAGCCAAGATCGGCAGGGCCCGGGAAACACCATATATTTT. Translation gives CASSQDRQGPGNTIYF.

Turning to this clone: Other DNA variants within this sample encode the same CDR3. The chain combines TRBV5-1 with TRBJ2-1, with 14 bases identical to TRBD2. Germline values: CDR1 SGHRS, CDR2 YFSETQ. V shed 7 bases and J 7 bases; nucleotides not matched to a gene: 7. The CDR3 has 15 amino acids. CDR3 loop: CASRQTSGRVNEQFF. CDR3 sequence (DNA): TGCGCCAGCCGCCAGACTAGCGGGAGGGTAAATGAGCAGTTCTTC.